The entry below gives a single T cell receptor (beta chain) sequence along with its context. This entry belongs to a study of blood T cell repertoires in COVID-19. Study as a whole: From the United States, Italy and Spain came samples of acute and convalescent COVID-19. Sources were T cells, B-cell-depleted T cells, or PBMCs; the material itself was cDNA or gDNA.

Methods used by the authors: Quantification of nucleated cells was approximated via reference gene primer amplification. The assay was immunoSEQ multiplex PCR, and TCRdb's table has in-frame clones only and misses some. The DNA was the basis for D and trimming; V, J and clone size are from that table. Of around 140,000 clones listed, roughly 89% were seen once; the top ten hold approximately 9%. CDR3 length: 15 amino acids. The V gene's germline CDR1 is SGHTA and CDR2 FQGTGA. Unmatched junction bases numbered 6, after V lost 5 bases and J lost 4 bases. This TCR was recovered from a woman in her forties or fifties with active or convalescent COVID-19. The rearrangement uses TRBV7-3 and TRBJ1-2, with 11 nucleotides matching TRBD1. The sample taken for sequencing was peripheral blood. The chain's CDR3 is CASSPGQGAGYGYTF. In nucleotides, the CDR3 is TGTGCCAGCAGCCCTGGACAGGGGGCTGGCTATGGCTACACCTTC.